This T cell receptor beta chain was captured in a study of identical twins. This clonotype was counted ten times or more. Via MiXCR, TCRdb re-called the 5' RACE reads, giving one row per CDR3 protein. The sample has about 530,000 distinct CDR3 sequences, 13% to 15% seen once. This CDR3 contains 12 residues. From germline, CDR1 is ENHRY and CDR2 SYGVKD. The V and J ends lost 2 bases and 2 bases respectively, with 4 bases between them. This sample also belongs to another study, concerning yellow fever vaccine responses in identical twins.

The gene calls are TRBV10-3 and TRBJ2-7; no clear D. The sample taken for sequencing was CD4+ T cells sorted from blood. The origin of this receptor is a woman younger than 35 in good health. The CDR3: CAISEGTYEQYF. The CDR3 DNA reads TGTGCCATCAGTGAGGGGACCTACGAGCAGTACTTC.